The subject of this entry is one T cell receptor beta chain. The data are from a study of control samples from healthy donors and cancer patients. The CDR3 runs to 15 residues. CDR1 and CDR2 from the germline V gene are SGHDT and YYEEEE. V lost 4 bases, J lost 0 bases, and 4 bases stayed unmatched. Method: immunoSEQ multiplex PCR; TCRdb's copy keeps in-frame clones and lacks some. This table has 120,000 or so clones, approximately 92% appearing once. The chain recombines TRBV5-6 with TRBJ2-1, with 7 bases lining up with TRBD1. The sample comprised PBMCs. This receptor was obtained from a man of 80 years or more with head and neck cancer. The DNA of the CDR3 is TGTGCCAGCAGCCGTGGACAGGTCTCCTACAATGAGCAGTTCTTC. Protein product: CASSRGQVSYNEQFF.